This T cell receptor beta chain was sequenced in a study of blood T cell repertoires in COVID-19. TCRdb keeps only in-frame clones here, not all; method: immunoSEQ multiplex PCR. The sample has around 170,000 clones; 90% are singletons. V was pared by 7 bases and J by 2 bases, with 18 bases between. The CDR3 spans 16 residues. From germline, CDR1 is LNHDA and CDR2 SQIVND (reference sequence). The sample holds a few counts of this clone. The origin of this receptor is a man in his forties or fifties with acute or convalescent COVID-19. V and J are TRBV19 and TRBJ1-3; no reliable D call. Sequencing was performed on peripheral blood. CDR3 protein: CASTSTKTSAGNTIYF. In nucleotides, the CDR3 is TGTGCCAGTACCTCGACTAAGACCTCCGCTGGAAACACCATATATTTT.